The clone carrying this TCR beta chain was found a few times. V gave up 4 bases and J gave up 0 bases; unmatched junction bases: 6. The CDR3 loop spans 15 amino acids. Germline CDR1 reads SGHKS; CDR2 reads YYEKEE (reference sequence). The TCR library protocol attached unique molecular identifiers to the individual cDNA molecules. TCRdb called the 5' RACE reads again in MiXCR, with one record for every CDR3 protein. The sample shows nearly 90,000 distinct CDR3 sequences, about an eighth of them seen only once. The sample is drawn from a study of early T cells in non-severe SARS-CoV-2 infection. About the research overall: From unsorted whole blood, bulk RNA was sequenced, and the chains remained unpaired.

The chain employs TRBV5-5 and TRBJ1-1; 7 bases match TRBD1. The receptor was derived from an adult who was a healthcare worker with PCR-confirmed SARS-CoV-2 infection or an uninfected control (not recorded which). Sequencing was performed on whole blood. The CDR3 loop is CASSLKGTVNTEAFF. Written as DNA, the CDR3 is TGTGCCAGCAGCCTGAAGGGGACAGTGAACACTGAAGCTTTCTTT.